A single T cell receptor beta chain is shown here with its context. Its antigen is currently unknown. The data originate from a study of blood T cells in healthy people across ages. Whole-study results and caveats: Among long-lived donors, naive CD4+ cells were more numerous and diversity higher than in aged donors.

Drawn from each donor were around 10 milliliters of peripheral blood. Germline lookup yields CDR1 DFQATT and CDR2 SNEGSKA (reference sequence). The CDR3 is 12 amino acids. The ends were cut back, 3 bases at V and 4 bases at J, with 7 bases in the middle. The authors ran a second PCR of about 7 to 11 cycles using a sample-barcoded 5' primer and a J-beta primer mix. The template-switch adaptor was a 5' adaptor with 12 random nucleotides. It tagged each cDNA molecule. MiXCR, run by TCRdb on the 5' RACE reads, gives a single entry per CDR3 protein. Altogether about 1,000,000 distinct CDR3 sequences are present, around 45% being singletons, with the ten largest covering approximately 19%.

The sequence was obtained from a woman aged 55-75 years in good health. The V call is TRBV20-1, the J call TRBJ2-1; D remains unclear. Sample: blood. The CDR3 reads CSASRRYNEQFF. The CDR3 nucleotides are TGCAGTGCTAGTCGCAGATACAATGAGCAGTTCTTC.